This T cell receptor beta chain comes out of a study of shared clonotypes between healthy human individuals. Study at large: Every donor yielded three CD4 naive, three CD4 memory, two CD8 naive and one CD8 memory plate. Broader study findings: Naive subsets tended to show greater estimated richness than memory subsets.

TCRdb's copy holds only in-frame clones and misses some; the assay was immunoSEQ multiplex PCR. The sample has over 850,000 clones, around 82% seen once. Within Nashville, Tennessee resided all donors, each a Caucasian adult. Splitting of CD4+ cells produced CD45RA+ naive and CD45RA-negative memory subsets. Turning to this clone: Antigen unknown.

Looked up from germline, CDR1 is SQVTM and CDR2 is ANQGSEA. V was cut by 3 bases and J by 3 bases, with 5 bases left in between. CDR3 length: 11 amino acids. This TCR came from a man in his late teens or twenties in good health. Some clones in this sample may be carry-over from other donors' samples. Source material: memory CD4+ T cells from PBMCs. The sample's subset: CD45RA-negative fraction. This chain uses TRBV29-1 with TRBJ1-2; D uncertain. CDR3 amino acids: CSVDSYYGYTF. CDR3 nucleotide sequence: TGCAGCGTTGACAGTTACTATGGCTACACCTTC.